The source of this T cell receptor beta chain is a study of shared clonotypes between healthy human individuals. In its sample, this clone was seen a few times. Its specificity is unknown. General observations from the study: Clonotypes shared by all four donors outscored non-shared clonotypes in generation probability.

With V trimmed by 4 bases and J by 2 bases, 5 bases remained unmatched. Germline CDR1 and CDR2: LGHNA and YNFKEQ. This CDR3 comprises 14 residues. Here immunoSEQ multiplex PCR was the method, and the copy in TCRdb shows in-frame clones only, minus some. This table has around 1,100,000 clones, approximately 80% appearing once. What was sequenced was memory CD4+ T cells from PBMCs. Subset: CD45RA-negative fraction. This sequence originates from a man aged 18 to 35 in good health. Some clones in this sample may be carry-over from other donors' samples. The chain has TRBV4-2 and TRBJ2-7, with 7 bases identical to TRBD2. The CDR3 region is CASSPVAGAYEQYF. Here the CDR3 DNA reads TGTGCCAGCAGCCCCGTAGCGGGTGCCTACGAGCAGTACTTC.